The next 25 T cell receptor beta chains were all read from a single sample in a study of blood T cell repertoires in COVID-19. Produced via immunoSEQ multiplex PCR; TCRdb's table is partial and in-frame only. The sample has under 250,000 clones; over 60% are singletons. The material sequenced was peripheral blood. Receptor source: a woman in her seventies with acute or convalescent COVID-19.

The chain has TRBV5-6 and TRBJ1-6; D is unresolved. V lost 4 bases to trimming and J lost 11 bases, with 13 bases between them. The CDR3 covers 13 residues. The germline V gene has CDR1 SGHDT and CDR2 YYEEEE. CDR3 bases: TGTGCCAGCAGCGGCCCGGCGGAGGCACCCCTCCACTTT. Its protein is CASSGPAEAPLHF.

V and J are TRBV7-6 and TRBJ2-5, with TRBD2 matching 9 bases. The J segment lost 5 bases and the V segment lost 5 bases, leaving 12 bases of the junction unmatched. This CDR3 comprises 16 residues. Germline V gene data show CDR1 as SGHVS and CDR2 as FNYEAQ. The CDR3 is CASSPGEIAGEETQYF. CDR3 DNA: TGTGCCAGCAGCCCGGGGGAAATAGCGGGAGAGGAGACCCAGTACTTC.

This chain uses TRBV29-1 with TRBJ2-7; 8 bases align to TRBD1. The trim removed 7 bases at V and 0 bases at J, leaving 8 bases unmatched. The CDR3 covers 14 residues. The V gene's germline CDR1 is SQVTM and CDR2 ANQGSEA. The CDR3 sequence is CSALYGTGSYEQYF. The CDR3 DNA follows: TGCAGCGCCCTGTACGGGACAGGCTCCTACGAGCAGTACTTC.

The rearrangement joins TRBV19 to TRBJ1-2; TRBD1 agrees at 8 bases. The CDR3 is made up of 14 amino acids. Germline loops: CDR1 LNHDA, CDR2 SQIVND (reference sequence). V gave up 9 bases and J gave up 3 bases; unmatched junction bases: 9. CDR3 sequence: CASATDRGDYGYTF. CDR3 in DNA: TGTGCCAGCGCCACCGACAGGGGAGACTATGGCTACACCTTC.

CDR3 residues: CATSGQGHNQPQHF. In DNA, the CDR3 is TGTGCCACCAGTGGACAGGGTCACAATCAGCCCCAGCATTTT. The chain has TRBV24-1 and TRBJ1-5; TRBD1 matches 7 bases. Germline values: CDR1 KGHDR, CDR2 SFDVKD. This CDR3 has 14 amino acids. The junction had 3 bases not matched to a gene; V was cut back by 5 bases and J by 3 bases.

The chain is built from TRBV18 and TRBJ1-2; tentatively, D is TRBD1 (5 bases). V lost 2 bases to trimming and J lost 0 bases, with 10 bases between them. The length of the CDR3 is 15 residues. The V gene's germline CDR1 is KGHSH and CDR2 LQKENI. The DNA of the CDR3 is TGTGCCAGCTCACCAGGCACAGGAGCTAACTATGGCTACACCTTC. Translating it yields CASSPGTGANYGYTF.

This clone was seen once. This chain connects TRBV5-4 to TRBJ2-3; D might be TRBD2 (6 bases). Germline lookup yields CDR1 SGHNT and CDR2 YYREEE (reference sequence). This CDR3 spans 16 amino acids. V was pared by 3 bases and J by 2 bases, with 16 bases between. CDR3 region: CASSYRVAVSTDTQYF. The CDR3 DNA is TGTGCCAGCAGCTACCGGGTAGCGGTTTCCACAGATACGCAGTATTTT.

The V call is TRBV7-2, the J call TRBJ1-2; D not certain. Germline values: CDR1 SGHTA, CDR2 FQGNSA. Trimming removed 3 bases at V and 8 bases at J, with 13 bases between. CDR3 length equals 13 residues. CDR3 DNA: TGTGCCAGCAGCTTTGGCGGAGGGCAGGGCTACACCTTC. Its translation is CASSFGGGQGYTF.

The chain combines TRBV6-5 with TRBJ2-2, with a possible D match to TRBD1 (6 bases). Germline values: CDR1 MNHEY, CDR2 SVGAGI. The CDR3 totals 14 residues. The V and J ends lost 0 bases and 6 bases respectively, with 8 bases between them. The CDR3, as DNA: TGTGCCAGCAGTTACTCCAGGGGCGCCGGGGAGCTGTTTTTT. It is translated as CASSYSRGAGELFF.

V is TRBV19 and J is TRBJ2-7; 9 bases map to TRBD2. J gave up 3 bases and V 3 bases, and 3 bases lay outside the gene matches. This CDR3 is 14 amino acids long. Germline lookup yields CDR1 LNHDA and CDR2 SQIVND (reference sequence). As DNA, the CDR3 is TGTGCCAGTAGTATGGATAGCGGGAGCTACGAGCAGTACTTC. Its protein product is CASSMDSGSYEQYF.

This clone was seen more than once but under ten times. The rearrangement joins TRBV5-1 to TRBJ2-7; the D gene is possibly TRBD2 (5 bases). Germline assignment: CDR1 SGHRS and CDR2 YFSETQ. V lost 1 base and J 0 bases, leaving 14 bases between the germline ends. CDR3 size: 16 residues. The CDR3 loop is CASSLSAGASSYEQYF. In nucleotides, the CDR3 is TGCGCCAGCAGCTTGTCGGCGGGTGCGAGCTCCTACGAGCAGTACTTC.

This sequence joins TRBV29-1 and TRBJ1-1, with unresolved D. Trimming removed 4 bases at V and 1 base at J, with 10 bases between. The V gene's germline CDR1 is SQVTM and CDR2 ANQGSEA. The CDR3 totals 13 residues. In DNA, the CDR3 is TGCAGCGTTGGGAGAACCGCGAACACTGAAGCTTTCTTT. Translating gives CSVGRTANTEAFF.

This sequence joins TRBV19 and TRBJ1-2; the match to TRBD1 covers 11 bases. The CDR3 is made up of 15 amino acids. Unmatched junction bases numbered 6, after V lost 5 bases and J lost 4 bases. The V gene's germline CDR1 is LNHDA and CDR2 SQIVND (reference sequence). The CDR3 here is CASSLGTGGIYGYTF. In DNA form, the CDR3 reads TGTGCCAGTAGTCTAGGGACAGGGGGGATCTATGGCTACACCTTC.

The rearrangement uses TRBV3-1 (or the pseudogene TRBV3-2) and TRBJ2-7, with 8 bases lining up with TRBD2. CDR3 length: 17 amino acids. V shed 1 base, J shed 4 bases, and the junction held 12 bases outside the gene matches. Germline V CDR1 and CDR2: LGHDT, YNNKEL (reference sequence). The CDR3 nucleotides are TGTGCCAGCAGCCAAGTGCCCGGGGGGGCAGGACGATACGAGCAGTACTTC. Amino acids: CASSQVPGGAGRYEQYF.

The CDR3 here is CASRGAGISTDTQYF. The DNA for the CDR3 is TGCGCCAGCAGAGGAGCGGGGATCAGCACAGATACGCAGTATTTT. The chain carries TRBV5-1 and TRBJ2-3; 7 positions agree with TRBD2. J was trimmed by 0 bases and V by 5 bases; bases with no gene match: 6. Germline loops: CDR1 SGHRS, CDR2 YFSETQ. The CDR3 sequence is 15 residues long.

The genes are TRBV7-8 and TRBJ1-5, with D tentatively TRBD1 (6 bases). Germline loops: CDR1 SGHVS, CDR2 FQNEAQ. Trimming cost V 2 bases and J 11 bases, with 19 bases left between them. This CDR3 is 15 amino acids long. The CDR3 region has the DNA TGTGCCAGCAGCTTAACAGGGTCTGGAGTGAGGTCCCAGCATTTT. As protein: CASSLTGSGVRSQHF.

The V call is TRBV2, the J call TRBJ2-3; D uncertain. Trimming left V 10 bases short and J 0 bases short, with 20 bases between. This CDR3 comprises 16 residues. CDR1 and CDR2 from the germline V gene are SNHLY and FYNNEI. In nucleotides, the CDR3 is TGTGCCACCGTACGAACCACTTGGGCTAGCACAGATACGCAGTATTTT. It codes for CATVRTTWASTDTQYF.

This clone is a singleton in its sample. Its ends do not fully match the called genes, so a read error is possible. DNA for the CDR3: TGCGCTACGGACAGGGGAGACTACGAGCAGTACTTC. Protein: CATDRGDYEQYF. The chain links TRBV6-6 to TRBJ2-7; 9 nucleotides agree with TRBD1. This CDR3 comprises 12 residues. Germline V gene data show CDR1 as MNHNY and CDR2 as SVGAGI (reference sequence).

CDR3 nucleotide sequence: TGTGCCTGGAGTGTAACGGCGGGAGGGCTTTACGAGCAGTACTTC. It codes for CAWSVTAGGLYEQYF. This chain connects TRBV30 to TRBJ2-7; 9 positions match TRBD2. V trimming: 0 bases; J trimming: 4 bases; junction bases outside the gene matches: 7. CDR1 and CDR2 (germline): GTSNPN, SVGIG (reference sequence). CDR3 length: 15 residues.

The rearrangement links TRBV27 to TRBJ2-1, with 9 bases matching TRBD2. Germline lookup yields CDR1 MNHEY and CDR2 SMNVEV (reference sequence). The CDR3 length is 15 residues. Losses at the gene ends were 7 bases for V and 0 bases for J; bases not matched to a gene: 4. The chain's CDR3 is CASKTAGGSYNEQFF. CDR3 sequence (DNA): TGTGCCAGCAAGACAGCGGGAGGCTCCTACAATGAGCAGTTCTTC.

The rearrangement links TRBV7-8 to TRBJ1-2, with 8 positions matching TRBD1. The length of the CDR3 is 14 residues. Germline V gives CDR1 SGHVS, CDR2 FQNEAQ. The V segment lost 4 bases and the J segment 4 bases; nucleotides outside the gene matches: 5. CDR3 nucleotide sequence: TGTGCCAGCAGCTCCTCCACAGGGGGCTATGGCTACACCTTC. Its protein is CASSSSTGGYGYTF.

The chain uses TRBV30 and TRBJ1-5; D is unresolved. The CDR3 has 13 residues. V dropped 1 base and J dropped 4 bases, with 8 bases sitting between them. The germline CDR1 and CDR2 sequences are GTSNPN and SVGIG (reference sequence). CDR3 residues: CAWSASVNQPQHF. In DNA form, the CDR3 reads TGTGCCTGGAGTGCCTCAGTAAATCAGCCCCAGCATTTT.

The V and J genes are TRBV11-2 and TRBJ2-3; perhaps TRBD1 as D (6 bases). Trimming took 5 bases from V and 7 from J, leaving 10 bases between them. The CDR3 sequence is 12 residues long. Germline V gene lookup returns CDR1 SGHAT and CDR2 FQNNGV. CDR3 DNA sequence: TGTGCCAGCAGCAAACAGGGAAATACGCAGTATTTT. It codes for CASSKQGNTQYF.

J is TRBJ2-7 and V is TRBV28; TRBD2 is a possible D gene (6 bases). The CDR3 is 14 residues long. Trimming cost V 6 bases and J 1 base, with 13 bases left between them. Germline CDR1 is MDHEN and CDR2 is SYDVKM. Written as DNA, the CDR3 is TGTGCCAGCAGGGACCGGGACTCTTCCTACGAGCAGTACTTC. It yields the protein CASRDRDSSYEQYF.

The rearrangement links TRBV24-1 to TRBJ2-3; 8 bases line up with TRBD2. V gave up 3 bases and J gave up 4 bases; unmatched junction bases: 8. The length of the CDR3 is 16 residues. Germline CDR1 and CDR2: KGHDR and SFDVKD. DNA of the CDR3: TGTGCCACCAGTGATGTTAGAGCGGGAGTGTCAGATACGCAGTATTTT. It specifies CATSDVRAGVSDTQYF.